These 30 T cell receptor beta chains originate from one sample sequenced in a study of blood T cell repertoires in COVID-19. Using immunoSEQ multiplex PCR, the repertoire was profiled, and TCRdb retains in-frame clones only, with some absent. The sample holds about 480,000 clones, approximately 91% seen once. Sequencing input: peripheral blood. These TCRs come from a woman between 50 and 59 years old with COVID-19, enrolled during active disease.

V is TRBV5-6 and J is TRBJ1-1; the D gene is possibly TRBD1 (5 bases). The CDR3 runs to 13 residues. The V end lost 0 bases, the J end lost 4 bases, and 7 bases lay between the germline ends. Germline lookup yields CDR1 SGHDT and CDR2 YYEEEE. In nucleotides, the CDR3 is TGTGCCAGCAGCTTGGCAGGGATCACTGAAGCTTTCTTT. Protein sequence: CASSLAGITEAFF.

The V call is TRBV24-1, the J call TRBJ2-3, with TRBD2 matching over 9 bases. CDR1 is KGHDR and CDR2 is SFDVKD in the germline V gene. The V gene end was trimmed by 4 bases and the J gene end by 3 bases; junction bases not matched to a gene: 10. This CDR3 has 17 residues. The chain's CDR3 is CATSDNSRGGRTDTQYF. The CDR3 DNA sequence: TGTGCCACCAGTGACAATTCGCGGGGGGGCCGGACAGATACGCAGTATTTT.

This clone appeared once. This chain uses TRBV7-8 with TRBJ2-3; 14 nucleotides agree with TRBD2. J was trimmed by 2 bases and V by 5 bases; bases with no gene match: 6. The CDR3 is made up of 17 amino acids. Germline V gene sequence: CDR1 SGHVS, CDR2 FQNEAQ. Written as DNA, the CDR3 is TGTGCCAGCAGCCCTGGGACTAGCGGGGGCCTCACAGATACGCAGTATTTT. It yields the protein CASSPGTSGGLTDTQYF. The full variable domain, rest sourced from reference TRBV7-8 and TRBJ2-3, is GAGVSQSPRYKVAKRGQDVALRCDPISGHVSLFWYQQALGQGPEFLTYFQNEAQLDKSGLPSDRFFAERPEGSVSTLKIQRTQQEDSAVYLCASSPGTSGGLTDTQYFGPGTRLTVL.

The chain has TRBV7-9 and TRBJ2-7; 8 nucleotides line up with TRBD1. This CDR3 is built from 14 residues. Germline V lookup: CDR1 SEHNR, CDR2 FQNEAQ (reference sequence). V lost 4 bases, J lost 5 bases, and 7 bases stayed unmatched. The DNA for the CDR3 is TGTGCCAGCAGCTCACCGGGACAGGACAACGAGCAGTACTTC. This codes for CASSSPGQDNEQYF.

The chain employs TRBV5-6 and TRBJ2-2; 7 bases agree with TRBD1. The CDR3 is made up of 14 amino acids. Germline V gene lookup returns CDR1 SGHDT and CDR2 YYEEEE. J was trimmed by 4 bases and V by 4 bases; bases with no gene match: 4. CDR3 region: CASSTTGFTGELFF. DNA for the CDR3: TGTGCCAGCAGCACGACAGGGTTCACCGGGGAGCTGTTTTTT. The entire variable domain, with the rest obtained from reference TRBV5-6 and TRBJ2-2, is as follows: DAGVTQSPTHLIKTRGQQVTLRCSPKSGHDTVSWYQQALGQGPQFIFQYYEEEERQRGNFPDRFSGHQFPNYSSELNVNALLLGDSALYLCASSTTGFTGELFFGEGSRLTVL.

This clone has a handful of counts. J is TRBJ1-4 and V is TRBV5-1; 10 nucleotides line up with TRBD1. CDR3 size: 14 residues. Losses at the gene ends were 4 bases for V and 10 bases for J; bases not matched to a gene: 7. Germline V gene sequence: CDR1 SGHRS, CDR2 YFSETQ. The CDR3 DNA sequence: TGCGCCAGCAGCCCGGGACAGGGGACCGGAAAACTGTTTTTT. Its protein product is CASSPGQGTGKLFF.

The chain recombines TRBV29-1 with TRBJ1-1; D might be TRBD1 (5 bases). Germline V gene sequence: CDR1 SQVTM, CDR2 ANQGSEA. The CDR3 is 11 residues long. Deletions cut 4 bases from V and 7 bases from J, with 10 bases between. The CDR3, as DNA: TGCAGCGTTGCCAGGGTTGATGAAGCTTTCTTT. This translates into CSVARVDEAFF.

This rearrangement joins TRBV18 to TRBJ2-7; perhaps TRBD1 as D (6 bases). The V and J ends lost 3 bases and 6 bases respectively, with 15 bases between them. Germline CDR1 and CDR2: KGHSH and LQKENI. This CDR3 comprises 14 residues. The CDR3 nucleotides read TGTGCCAGCTCACCCCGGACAGAACTACGCGAGCAGTACTTC. It is translated as CASSPRTELREQYF.

This chain connects TRBV6-6 to TRBJ1-2; D perhaps matches TRBD1 (6 bases). The V gene's germline CDR1 is MNHNY and CDR2 SVGAGI (reference sequence). This CDR3 contains 13 residues. V was clipped by 6 bases and J by 2 bases, with 10 bases between them. The CDR3 protein is CASSPTGNYGYTF. CDR3 bases: TGTGCCAGCAGCCCGACAGGCAACTATGGCTACACCTTC.

V and J are TRBV19 and TRBJ2-6, with D perhaps matching TRBD1 (5 bases). CDR1 and CDR2 (germline): LNHDA, SQIVND (reference sequence). The CDR3 totals 16 residues. V shed 4 bases and J shed 0 bases, with 10 bases lying between them. CDR3 nucleotide sequence: TGTGCCAGTAGTACCCCAGGGCTCTCTGGGGCCAACGTCCTGACTTTC. Amino acids: CASSTPGLSGANVLTF.

J is TRBJ2-3 and V is TRBV5-5; 8 nucleotides agree with TRBD1. The CDR3 totals 17 residues. Looked up from germline, CDR1 is SGHKS and CDR2 is YYEKEE (reference sequence). After removal of 4 bases from V and 6 bases from J, the junction contained 16 bases not matched to a gene. In nucleotides, the CDR3 is TGTGCCAGCAGCCGAAATCCGGGACAGGCCCGCCCCGATACGCAGTATTTT. It translates to CASSRNPGQARPDTQYF. The entire variable domain, with the rest obtained from reference TRBV5-5 and TRBJ2-3, is as follows: DAGVTQSPTHLIKTRGQQVTLRCSPISGHKSVSWYQQVLGQGPQFIFQYYEKEERGRGNFPDRFSARQFPNYSSELNVNALLLGDSALYLCASSRNPGQARPDTQYFGPGTRLTVL.

The CDR3 region has the DNA TGTGCCTCCGGGACAGGGGGCGCAGAGACCCAGTACTTC. This encodes CASGTGGAETQYF. The V and J genes are TRBV30 and TRBJ2-5; 12 bases map to TRBD1. The CDR3 spans 13 residues. Trimming at V came to 7 bases and at J to 4 bases, leaving 4 bases not matched to a gene. Germline CDR1 is GTSNPN and CDR2 is SVGIG (reference sequence). The full variable domain, its missing parts supplied by reference TRBV30 and TRBJ2-5, is SQTIHQWPATLVQPVGSPLSLECTVEGTSNPNLYWYRQAAGRGLQLLFYSVGIGQISSEVPQNLSASRPQDRQFILSSKKLLLSDSGFYLCASGTGGAETQYFGPGTRLLVL.

V gene TRBV19 combines with J gene TRBJ1-2; 8 nucleotides agree with TRBD1. The CDR3 has 14 residues. Germline V gene data show CDR1 as LNHDA and CDR2 as SQIVND (reference sequence). Trimming removed 6 bases from V and 3 bases from J; junction bases left unmatched: 6. DNA of the CDR3: TGTGCCAGTAGCCCGGACAGGGAACACTATGGCTACACCTTC. As protein: CASSPDREHYGYTF.

This clone was detected a few times. The chain links TRBV28 to TRBJ1-2; 7 bases map to TRBD1. This CDR3 has 14 amino acids. Germline loops: CDR1 MDHEN, CDR2 SYDVKM. V dropped 6 bases and J dropped 8; count of bases not matched to a gene: 12. The DNA of the CDR3 is TGTGCCAGCAGCCCGCCCGGACAGGAAAAGGGCTACACCTTC. Translated, it gives CASSPPGQEKGYTF.

The chain couples TRBV2 to TRBJ1-1; D is perhaps TRBD1 (5 bases). The CDR3 runs 14 residues. Germline V CDR1 and CDR2: SNHLY, FYNNEI. V lost 7 bases and J lost 0, with 12 bases in between. The CDR3 DNA reads as TGTGCCAGCATCGTAGGACAAATGAACACTGAAGCTTTCTTT. Translated, it gives CASIVGQMNTEAFF. The full variable domain, rest sourced from reference TRBV2 and TRBJ1-1, is EPEVTQTPSHQVTQMGQEVILRCVPISNHLYFYWYRQILGQKVEFLVSFYNNEISEKSEIFDDQFSVERPDGSNFTLKIRSTKLEDSAMYFCASIVGQMNTEAFFGQGTRLTVV.

The V and J genes are TRBV30 and TRBJ1-4; 7 bases align to TRBD1. V shed 2 bases and J 8 bases; nucleotides not matched to a gene: 8. The CDR3 is 14 amino acids. Germline CDR1 and CDR2: GTSNPN and SVGIG (reference sequence). The chain's CDR3 is CAWSTRGIWEKLFF. In DNA, the CDR3 is TGTGCCTGGAGTACCAGGGGGATTTGGGAAAAACTGTTTTTT.

This clone was seen a few times. V and J are TRBV5-1 and TRBJ1-5; no firm D call. V lost 3 bases and J lost 5, with 9 bases in between. The CDR3 is made up of 13 amino acids. Germline V CDR1 and CDR2: SGHRS, YFSETQ. CDR3 amino acids: CASSWAGDQPQHF. For the CDR3, the DNA is TGCGCCAGCAGCTGGGCGGGAGATCAGCCCCAGCATTTT. The entire variable domain, with the rest obtained from reference TRBV5-1 and TRBJ1-5, is as follows: KAGVTQTPRYLIKTRGQQVTLSCSPISGHRSVSWYQQTPGQGLQFLFEYFSETQRNKGNFPGRFSGRQFSNSRSEMNVSTLELGDSALYLCASSWAGDQPQHFGDGTRLSIL.

This chain connects TRBV5-4 to TRBJ2-7, with 8 bases identical to TRBD1. Per germline, CDR1 SGHNT and CDR2 YYREEE (reference sequence). The CDR3 is made up of 12 amino acids. The trim removed 4 bases at V and 11 bases at J, leaving 8 bases unmatched. CDR3 loop: CASSPSGQGEYF. In DNA form, the CDR3 reads TGTGCCAGCAGCCCCTCAGGACAGGGCGAGTACTTC.

This clone was seen a single time. The chain recombines TRBV12-5 with TRBJ1-1; possibly TRBD1 for D (5 bases). Trimming cost V 0 bases and J 6 bases, with 20 bases left between them. The CDR3 covers 17 residues. Germline V gene lookup returns CDR1 LGHNT and CDR2 FRNRAP. CDR3 in DNA: TGTGCTAGTGGTTTGGTAAGCGTGGGGCGACTGTCTTCTGAAGCTTTCTTT. Its protein is CASGLVSVGRLSSEAFF. Together with reference TRBV12-5 and TRBJ1-1, the CDR3 gives the full variable domain: DARVTQTPRHKVTEMGQEVTMRCQPILGHNTVFWYRQTMMQGLELLAYFRNRAPLDDSGMPKDRFSAEMPDATLATLKIQPSEPRDSAVYFCASGLVSVGRLSSEAFFGQGTRLTVV.

The CDR3 DNA reads as TGTGCCAGCAGCCGAACACAGGGAACGCAGGACGAGCAGTACTTC. Encoded protein: CASSRTQGTQDEQYF. The chain joins TRBV7-9 to TRBJ2-7; D is perhaps TRBD1 (6 bases). The germline CDR1 and CDR2 sequences are SEHNR and FQNEAQ (reference sequence). V was clipped by 5 bases and J by 5 bases, with 19 bases between them. The CDR3 has 15 residues. The full variable domain, rest sourced from reference TRBV7-9 and TRBJ2-7, is DTGVSQNPRHKITKRGQNVTFRCDPISEHNRLYWYRQTLGQGPEFLTYFQNEAQLEKSRLLSDRFSAERPKGSFSTLEIQRTEQGDSAMYLCASSRTQGTQDEQYFGPGTRLTVT.

The chain carries TRBV5-6 and TRBJ2-3; 15 nucleotides match TRBD2. V lost 0 bases, J lost 4 bases, and 0 bases stayed unmatched. The CDR3 sequence is 16 residues long. Germline CDR1 reads SGHDT; CDR2 reads YYEEEE. CDR3 bases: TGTGCCAGCAGCTTGGGGACTAGCGGGGGGGCAGATACGCAGTATTTT. As protein: CASSLGTSGGADTQYF.

The chain joins TRBV11-2 to TRBJ2-1; 10 positions agree with TRBD2. Trimming removed 1 base from V and 7 bases from J; junction bases left unmatched: 4. The CDR3 consists of 15 residues. Looked up from germline, CDR1 is SGHAT and CDR2 is FQNNGV. The CDR3 nucleotides are TGTGCCAGCAGCTTAGCTAGCGGGGGTCGGAATGAGCAGTTCTTC. Amino acids: CASSLASGGRNEQFF.

V gene TRBV6-5 combines with J gene TRBJ1-5, with D tentatively TRBD1 (5 bases). Germline V gene lookup returns CDR1 MNHEY and CDR2 SVGAGI. This CDR3 spans 13 amino acids. V dropped 6 bases and J dropped 7 bases, with 13 bases sitting between them. Written as DNA, the CDR3 is TGTGCCAGCAGGGCGGGGGTAAAGCAGCCCCAGCATTTT. Translated, it gives CASRAGVKQPQHF.

The V call is TRBV19, the J call TRBJ2-1; D is ambiguous. CDR1 and CDR2 (germline): LNHDA, SQIVND (reference sequence). The CDR3 has 14 amino acids. V lost 5 bases and J 0 bases, leaving 8 bases between the germline ends. Here the CDR3 reads CASSVTFSYNEQFF. The DNA of the CDR3 is TGTGCCAGTAGTGTTACATTCTCCTACAATGAGCAGTTCTTC.

This clone was observed a single time. V usage is TRBV10-3 and J usage is TRBJ2-3; a possible D gene is TRBD2 (5 bases). V lost 2 bases and J 6 bases, leaving 12 bases between the germline ends. CDR3 length: 14 residues. Germline values: CDR1 ENHRY, CDR2 SYGVKD. The CDR3 nucleotides read TGTGCCATCAGTGAGGGAGCGGACTCGGATACGCAGTATTTT. Its translation: CAISEGADSDTQYF.

The DNA for the CDR3 is TGTGCCAGCAGTTATGAGGATGAGCAGTTCTTC. Translation: CASSYEDEQFF. The chain uses TRBV6-2 or TRBV6-3 and TRBJ2-1; D unclear. Trimming removed 3 bases at V and 8 bases at J, with 5 bases between. The CDR3 covers 11 residues. Per the germline V gene, CDR1 is MNHEY and CDR2 is SVGEGT.

This clone was observed a handful of times. V is TRBV7-8 and J is TRBJ1-5; D gene uncertain. This CDR3 comprises 13 residues. With 7 bases removed from V and 0 bases from J, the gap between germline ends came to 7 bases. Looked up from germline, CDR1 is SGHVS and CDR2 is FQNEAQ. CDR3 sequence: CASTPGSNQPQHF. CDR3 DNA sequence: TGTGCCAGCACCCCAGGTAGCAATCAGCCCCAGCATTTT.

The chain uses TRBV30 and TRBJ2-2, with D possibly TRBD1 on 5 matching bases. CDR1 and CDR2 (germline): GTSNPN, SVGIG (reference sequence). The CDR3 is 14 amino acids. The V and J ends lost 0 bases and 5 bases respectively, with 10 bases between them. CDR3 loop: CAWSVQALTGELFF. Here the CDR3 DNA reads TGTGCCTGGAGTGTACAGGCTTTGACCGGGGAGCTGTTTTTT.

The chain couples TRBV30 to TRBJ2-1; D unclear. Germline CDR1 reads GTSNPN; CDR2 reads SVGIG (reference sequence). This CDR3 has 15 residues. The V and J ends lost 2 bases and 0 bases respectively, with 11 bases between them. The CDR3 loop is CAWSSESSSYNEQFF. The CDR3 coding sequence is TGTGCCTGGAGTAGTGAGTCGAGCTCCTACAATGAGCAGTTCTTC.

The V call is TRBV4-2, the J call TRBJ1-2; TRBD1 agrees at 11 bases. The CDR3 covers 14 residues. The ends lost 6 bases at V and 4 bases at J; junction bases unmatched: 4. Germline CDR1 and CDR2: LGHNA and YNFKEQ. The CDR3 region is CASSLGTGGYGYTF. CDR3 nucleotide sequence: TGTGCCAGCAGTCTTGGGACAGGGGGCTATGGCTACACCTTC.